What follows are 28 T cell receptor beta chains derived from one specimen sequenced in a study of human T cells and chemical hapten exposure. A single record per CDR3 protein comes from TCRdb applying MiXCR to the RACE reads. The repertoire consists of about 350,000 distinct CDR3 sequences, with about 6% occurring once and the leading ten covering around 5.6%. Time point: patch test 2, 6 weeks after DPC sensitization. Treatment here: therapeutic diphenylcyclopropenone sensitization with weekly scalp DPC. The input for sequencing was whole blood, taken in connection with sensitization to the hapten diphenylcyclopropenone (DPC). The receptors were sampled from a woman aged 18-30 years with alopecia areata. Some clones in this sample may be carry-over from other donors' samples.

The CDR3 loop reads CASTGDSAGELFF. CDR3 sequence (DNA): TGTGCCTCCACGGGGGACTCGGCCGGGGAGCTGTTTTTT. The chain uses TRBV10-3 and TRBJ2-2; the D gene is possibly TRBD2 (6 bases). The length of the CDR3 is 13 residues. V was pared by 11 bases and J by 6 bases, with 16 bases between. Germline V lookup: CDR1 ENHRY, CDR2 SYGVKD.

The chain carries TRBV20-1 and TRBJ2-7; 9 bases map to TRBD1. The V gene end was trimmed by 4 bases and the J gene end by 9 bases; junction bases not matched to a gene: 10. Germline values: CDR1 DFQATT, CDR2 SNEGSKA (reference sequence). This CDR3 has 13 residues. The CDR3 protein is CSAKQGAGEGQYF. CDR3 in DNA: TGCAGTGCTAAACAGGGGGCCGGGGAAGGGCAGTACTTC.

This clonotype occurred many times. This chain connects TRBV29-1 to TRBJ2-3; D is perhaps TRBD1 (5 bases). The germline CDR1 and CDR2 sequences are SQVTM and ANQGSEA. This CDR3 contains 14 residues. Trimming left V 7 bases short and J 0 bases short, with 14 bases between. The CDR3 region is CSAVQDTSTDTQYF. DNA of the CDR3: TGCAGCGCGGTACAGGACACTAGCACAGATACGCAGTATTTT.

This clonotype was seen only a few times. J is TRBJ2-7 and V is TRBV18; 8 bases fit TRBD1. The length of the CDR3 is 15 residues. Germline V CDR1 and CDR2: KGHSH, LQKENI. The V gene end was trimmed by 5 bases and the J gene end by 3 bases; junction bases not matched to a gene: 9. The CDR3 is CASSSRTGKDYEQYF. Here the CDR3 DNA reads TGTGCCAGCTCAAGTCGGACAGGGAAAGACTACGAGCAGTACTTC.

This clonotype was recorded many times. This chain uses TRBV20-1 with TRBJ1-3; tentative D call: TRBD1 (5 bases). The CDR3 runs 14 residues. CDR1 is DFQATT, CDR2 SNEGSKA, per germline (reference sequence). V dropped 3 bases and J dropped 4 bases, with 13 bases sitting between them. CDR3 coding DNA: TGCAGTGCTAGGGGGCAGGTGTCCGGAAACACCATATATTTT. Protein: CSARGQVSGNTIYF.

This clonotype was seen many times. J is TRBJ2-7 and V is TRBV20-1; a possible D gene is TRBD1 (6 bases). Per the germline V gene, CDR1 is DFQATT and CDR2 is SNEGSKA (reference sequence). V lost 6 bases, J lost 7 bases, and 25 bases lay in between. This CDR3 has 15 residues. CDR3 sequence: CSAPWVPDRWFEQYF. The DNA of the CDR3 is TGCAGTGCCCCCTGGGTGCCGGACAGATGGTTTGAGCAGTACTTC.

This clonotype was counted a few times. At one of its ends the junction is not consistent with the germline gene, which may arise from a read error. The gene calls are TRBV20-1 and TRBJ2-7; tentatively, D is TRBD2 (6 bases). The CDR3 runs to 12 residues. CDR1 and CDR2 (germline): DFQATT, SNEGSKA (reference sequence). The CDR3 reads CSAPRDSHEQYF. The CDR3 bases are TGCAGTGCTCCTCGGGACTCCCACGAGCAGTACTTC.

This clonotype has only a few counts. The gene calls are TRBV27 and TRBJ1-2; unclear D gene. Germline assignment: CDR1 MNHEY and CDR2 SMNVEV (reference sequence). The CDR3 length is 16 residues. Deletions cut 5 bases from V and 1 base from J, with 17 bases between. The CDR3 coding sequence is TGTGCCAGCAGTCCCCTCCCAGCGGGCATTAACTATGGCTACACCTTC. It specifies CASSPLPAGINYGYTF.

This clonotype was detected many times. The chain has TRBV5-5 and TRBJ1-6; TRBD1 agrees at 8 bases. This CDR3 contains 16 residues. In germline, CDR1 is SGHKS, CDR2 YYEKEE (reference sequence). V trimming: 4 bases; J trimming: 10 bases; junction bases outside the gene matches: 13. The CDR3 bases are TGTGCCAGCAGCCGTTATTTCAGGGGGCTTCGGTCACCCCTCCACTTT. The encoded protein is CASSRYFRGLRSPLHF. Using reference TRBV5-5 and TRBJ1-6 for the parts outside the CDR3, the full variable domain is DAGVTQSPTHLIKTRGQQVTLRCSPISGHKSVSWYQQVLGQGPQFIFQYYEKEERGRGNFPDRFSARQFPNYSSELNVNALLLGDSALYLCASSRYFRGLRSPLHFGNGTRLTVT.

This clonotype was observed many times. The CDR3 region is CASSPADRVVGGGYTF. The CDR3 DNA is TGTGCCAGCAGCCCCGCTGATCGGGTTGTTGGGGGCGGCTACACCTTC. The chain joins TRBV5-4 to TRBJ1-2; maybe TRBD1 (6 bases). V lost 4 bases to trimming and J lost 8 bases, with 24 bases between them. The CDR3 sequence is 16 residues long. Per the germline V gene, CDR1 is SGHNT and CDR2 is YYREEE (reference sequence).

This clonotype has only a few counts. The rearrangement links TRBV4-2 to TRBJ2-7; 7 bases align to TRBD2. V trimming: 1 base; J trimming: 2 bases; junction bases outside the gene matches: 5. The germline V gene has CDR1 LGHNA and CDR2 YNFKEQ. The CDR3 loop spans 15 amino acids. In DNA form, the CDR3 reads TGTGCCAGCAGCCAAGTGGCGGGGGAGGCCTACGAGCAGTACTTC. Its protein product is CASSQVAGEAYEQYF.

This clonotype was found many times. The chain couples TRBV7-9 to TRBJ1-1; a possible D gene is TRBD1 (5 bases). This CDR3 has 13 amino acids. Germline V gene data show CDR1 as SEHNR and CDR2 as FQNEAQ (reference sequence). V was pared by 0 bases and J by 10 bases, with 12 bases between. CDR3 sequence: CASSLALGEGAFF. The CDR3 DNA reads as TGTGCCAGCAGCTTAGCGTTAGGGGAGGGAGCTTTCTTT.

This clonotype was observed at least ten times. V usage is TRBV12-3 or TRBV12-4 and J usage is TRBJ1-1, with D possibly matching TRBD1 (5 bases). V was shortened by 3 bases and J by 4 bases, with 9 bases between the two germline ends. This CDR3 region has 13 residues. This CDR3 reads CASSFQGSTEAFF. CDR3 sequence (DNA): TGTGCCAGCAGTTTTCAGGGTTCCACTGAAGCTTTCTTT.

The V call is TRBV14, the J call TRBJ2-7, with 9 bases identical to TRBD2. Trimming removed 1 base from V and 4 bases from J; junction bases left unmatched: 5. This CDR3 is built from 15 residues. The germline gives CDR1 SGHDN, CDR2 FVKESK. CDR3 residues: CASSQGGLAKYEQYF. Here the CDR3 DNA reads TGTGCCAGCAGCCAAGGAGGACTAGCGAAGTACGAGCAGTACTTC.

J is TRBJ1-6 and V is TRBV5-1; D is unclear. The germline gives CDR1 SGHRS, CDR2 YFSETQ. V lost 0 bases to trimming and J lost 9 bases, with 13 bases between them. The CDR3 spans 15 residues. The CDR3, as DNA: TGCGCCAGCAGCTTGGCCAACTATGGGAGTTCACCCCTCCACTTT. Amino acids: CASSLANYGSSPLHF.

This clonotype was seen more than once but under ten times. V is TRBV7-2 and J is TRBJ1-5, with D possibly matching TRBD1 (5 bases). Deletions cut 0 bases from V and 0 bases from J, with 9 bases between. Germline CDR1 reads SGHTA; CDR2 reads FQGNSA. There are 16 residues in the CDR3. CDR3 bases: TGTGCCAGCAGCTTAGCCAGGGTATATAGCAATCAGCCCCAGCATTTT. This codes for CASSLARVYSNQPQHF.

This clonotype was observed many times. This chain connects TRBV20-1 to TRBJ1-1; D is perhaps TRBD1 (5 bases). V gave up 6 bases and J gave up 0 bases, with 14 bases separating them. There are 14 residues in the CDR3. Germline V gives CDR1 DFQATT, CDR2 SNEGSKA (reference sequence). As DNA, the CDR3 is TGCAGTGCCCGAAGGAGGGGTATGAACACTGAAGCTTTCTTT. Translated: CSARRRGMNTEAFF.

This clonotype has just one count. V gene TRBV6-1 combines with J gene TRBJ2-3; 11 positions agree with TRBD2. The CDR3 is made up of 16 amino acids. The germline gives CDR1 MNHNS, CDR2 SASEGT. V shed 6 bases, J shed 2 bases, and the junction held 7 bases outside the gene matches. CDR3 protein: CASRIGTSGYTDTQYF. The CDR3, as DNA: TGTGCCAGCAGGATCGGGACTAGCGGATACACAGATACGCAGTATTTT.

This clonotype was observed a few times. The rearrangement links TRBV25-1 to TRBJ2-1; 7 bases agree with TRBD1. Germline CDR1 reads MGHDK; CDR2 reads SYGVNS. The CDR3 has 16 amino acids. V gave up 3 bases and J gave up 1 base; unmatched junction bases: 6. CDR3 sequence reads: CASSDPSGGSYNEQFF. The CDR3 bases are TGTGCCAGCAGTGACCCCTCAGGGGGTTCCTACAATGAGCAGTTCTTC.

J is TRBJ2-3 and V is TRBV9; D is uncertain. Trimming took 8 bases from V and 7 from J, leaving 11 bases between them. This CDR3 is 11 amino acids long. The germline V gene encodes CDR1 SGDLS and CDR2 YYNGEE. The CDR3 loop reads CASSKTNTQYF. In DNA, the CDR3 is TGTGCCAGTAGTAAAACGAATACGCAGTATTTT.

This clonotype showed up many times. V is TRBV20-1 and J is TRBJ2-7, with 9 positions matching TRBD1. The CDR3 runs to 16 residues. Per the germline V gene, CDR1 is DFQATT and CDR2 is SNEGSKA (reference sequence). The junction had 9 bases not matched to a gene; V was cut back by 3 bases and J by 0 bases. The CDR3 bases are TGCAGTGCTAGCCATAGGGACAGGGCTACCTCCTACGAGCAGTACTTC. Translating gives CSASHRDRATSYEQYF.

At least ten counts were recorded for this clonotype. The gene calls are TRBV3-1 and TRBJ1-2; possible D gene TRBD1, 5 bases. The CDR3 runs 16 residues. The germline V gene encodes CDR1 LGHDT and CDR2 YNNKEL (reference sequence). Trimming left V 3 bases short and J 4 bases short, with 18 bases between. CDR3 residues: CASSHETYDSLYGYTF. The CDR3 DNA reads as TGTGCCAGCAGCCATGAAACCTACGACAGCCTCTATGGCTACACCTTC.

This clonotype occurred a few times. The chain has TRBV7-9 and TRBJ1-1; 7 bases line up with TRBD1. In germline, CDR1 is SEHNR, CDR2 FQNEAQ (reference sequence). The CDR3 runs to 13 residues. Trimming at V came to 2 bases and at J to 7 bases, leaving 4 bases not matched to a gene. CDR3 amino acids: CASSLNRDSEAFF. The CDR3 DNA follows: TGTGCCAGCAGCTTAAACCGGGACAGTGAAGCTTTCTTT.

This clonotype showed up many times. V is TRBV3-1 and J is TRBJ1-1; D remains unclear. CDR1 and CDR2 (germline): LGHDT, YNNKEL (reference sequence). V was trimmed by 3 bases and J by 2 bases, leaving 1 base between them. The CDR3 loop spans 11 amino acids. The CDR3 region has the DNA TGTGCCAGCAGCCACAACACTGAAGCTTTCTTT. Amino acids: CASSHNTEAFF. The full variable domain, in which reference TRBV3-1 and TRBJ1-1 provide the parts outside the CDR3, is DTAVSQTPKYLVTQMGNDKSIKCEQNLGHDTMYWYKQDSKKFLKIMFSYNNKELIINETVPNRFSPKSPDKAHLNLHINSLELGDSAVYFCASSHNTEAFFGQGTRLTVV.

This clonotype came up a few times. The rearrangement uses TRBV18 and TRBJ1-1; a weak D match, TRBD1 (6 bases). V lost 3 bases, J lost 1 base, and 15 bases lay in between. The CDR3 has 16 residues. CDR1 KGHSH and CDR2 LQKENI come from the germline V gene. The CDR3 loop reads CASSPGTGLGNTEAFF. For the CDR3, the DNA is TGTGCCAGCTCACCCGGAACAGGGCTCGGGAACACTGAAGCTTTCTTT.

This clonotype turned up a few times. The V and J genes are TRBV5-1 and TRBJ2-1; D is perhaps TRBD1 or TRBD2 (5 bases each). CDR1 is SGHRS, CDR2 YFSETQ, per germline. Trimming pared 3 bases from V and 8 bases from J, leaving 18 bases between. The CDR3 has 15 amino acids. In nucleotides, the CDR3 is TGCGCCAGCAGCTCAATGGACTGGGTAGGGGATGAGCAGTTCTTC. It translates to CASSSMDWVGDEQFF.

This clonotype has only a few counts. As DNA, the CDR3 is TGCGCCAGCAGCCAGGGACAGGGGGTCAAAAACATTCAGTACTTC. Translated, it gives CASSQGQGVKNIQYF. The rearrangement joins TRBV4-3 to TRBJ2-4; 11 bases are a match to TRBD1. The CDR3 covers 15 residues. CDR1 is LGHNA, CDR2 YSLEER, per germline. The trim removed 3 bases at V and 3 bases at J, leaving 1 base unmatched.

This clonotype has more than one count but fewer than ten. The rearrangement links TRBV13 to TRBJ2-3; D ambiguous. This CDR3 has 13 residues. V shed 5 bases and J shed 2 bases, with 8 bases lying between them. CDR1 is PRHDT, CDR2 FYEKMQ, per germline (reference sequence). The CDR3 DNA follows: TGTGCCAGCAGCGCCCGCAACACAGATACGCAGTATTTT. This gives the protein CASSARNTDTQYF.